These T cell receptor beta chains were read from a single sample in a study of T cell responses to AZD1222 COVID-19 vaccine. TCRdb keeps only in-frame clones here, not all; method: immunoSEQ multiplex PCR. The table has over 65,000 clones, more than 75% seen once. The sequencing here drew on peripheral blood, taken on day 0 of AZD1222 vaccination. The origin of the receptors is an adult in good health. The CDR3 runs from the conserved cysteine through the conserved F or W. The D gene is left open where the match is weak. Where a row states a size, it is once, few, many or the class of an expanded clone; other rows omit it.

v_call	clone_size	d_call	j_call	cdr3_nt	cdr3_aa
TRBV6-5	few	NA	TRBJ1-5	TGTGCCGCTAGGTCGGGGGGATCTCCGAAGCCCCAGCATTTT	CAARSGGSPKPQHF
TRBV10-2	NA	NA	TRBJ1-2	TGCGCCAGCAGTGAAACAGGGATGATCTATGGCTACACCTTC	CASSETGMIYGYTF
TRBV2	NA	NA	TRBJ1-4	TGTGCCAGCAGAGGTCAGATTAATGAAAAACTGTTTTTT	CASRGQINEKLFF
TRBV28	NA	NA	TRBJ1-5	TGTGCCAGCAGTTTACTTTTCGGCGGGGGGAGCAATCAGCCCCAGCATTTT	CASSLLFGGGSNQPQHF
TRBV6-4	NA	NA	TRBJ1-5	TGTGCCAGCAGTGTGACAGAGAATCAGCCCCAGCATTTT	CASSVTENQPQHF
TRBV30	NA	TRBD1	TRBJ1-6	TGTGCCTGGAGTGTAAGGGGCAGGGGGAATTCACCCCTCCACTTT	CAWSVRGRGNSPLHF
TRBV14	NA	TRBD1	TRBJ2-2	TGTGCCAGCAGAAGCTCGGGGACAGTTCTGGCCGGGGAGCTGTTTTTT	CASRSSGTVLAGELFF
TRBV30	NA	NA	TRBJ2-5	TGTGCCTGGAGTGTGGCGCGGGAGACCCAGTACTTC	CAWSVARETQYF
TRBV6-1	few	NA	TRBJ1-5	TGTGCCAGCAGTGAGGGATGGGGGAATCAGCCCCAGCATTTT	CASSEGWGNQPQHF
TRBV7-9	once	NA	TRBJ2-3	TGTGCCAGCAGCTTAGAAGGACCACAAGATACGCAGTATTTT	CASSLEGPQDTQYF
TRBV2	once	NA	TRBJ2-1	TGTGCCAGCAGGGGCGTTAGGTCCTACAATGAGCAGTTCTTC	CASRGVRSYNEQFF
TRBV10-1	NA	TRBD2	TRBJ2-4	TGCGCCAGCAGCCCACTAGCGGGTGACATTCAGTACTTC	CASSPLAGDIQYF
TRBV2	NA	NA	TRBJ2-3	TGTGCCAGCAGTCAGGGGACTTACACAGATACGCAGTATTTT	CASSQGTYTDTQYF
TRBV3-1/TRBV3-2	NA	NA	TRBJ1-2	TGTGCCAGCAGCCAAAGGCAGGGCATTGGCTACACCTTC	CASSQRQGIGYTF
TRBV6-5	NA	NA	TRBJ2-1	TGTGCCAGCAGTTACGAATCCACCTCCTACAATGAGCAGTTCTTC	CASSYESTSYNEQFF
TRBV5-8	NA	NA	TRBJ1-3	TGTGCCAGCAGCTCCGGGGGGGACACCATATATTTT	CASSSGGDTIYF
TRBV5-4	NA	TRBD2	TRBJ2-1	TGTGCCAGCAGCCCGGGACTAGCGGGATCACAAGTTGAGCAGTTCTTC	CASSPGLAGSQVEQFF
TRBV5-5	NA	TRBD1	TRBJ1-2	TGTGCCAGCAGCTTGGCAGGGGGCTATGGCTACACCTTC	CASSLAGGYGYTF
TRBV19	NA	NA	TRBJ1-1	TGTGCCAGTAGTCACGACAGGATTTCCGCTGAAGCTTTCTTT	CASSHDRISAEAFF
TRBV29-1	NA	TRBD2	TRBJ2-1	TGCAGCACACTAGCGGCTAACAATGAGCAGTTCTTC	CSTLAANNEQFF